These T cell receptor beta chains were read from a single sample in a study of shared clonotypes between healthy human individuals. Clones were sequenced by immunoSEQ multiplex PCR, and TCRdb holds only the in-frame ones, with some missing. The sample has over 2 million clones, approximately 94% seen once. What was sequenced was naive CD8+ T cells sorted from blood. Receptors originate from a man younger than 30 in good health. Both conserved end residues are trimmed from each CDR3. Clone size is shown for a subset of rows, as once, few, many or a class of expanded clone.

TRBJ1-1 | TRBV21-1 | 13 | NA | ASSKIGPGITEAF
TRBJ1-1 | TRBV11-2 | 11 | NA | ASSWSRNTEAF
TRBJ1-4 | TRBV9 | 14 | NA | ASSVWDSATNEKLF
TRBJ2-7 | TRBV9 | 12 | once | ASSVSAGGYEQY
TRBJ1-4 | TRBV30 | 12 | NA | ACDCTSTNEKLF
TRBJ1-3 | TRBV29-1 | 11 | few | SVDDSSGNTIY
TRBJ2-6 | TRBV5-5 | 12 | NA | ASSPGEGANVLT
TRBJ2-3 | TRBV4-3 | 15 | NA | ASSQAFSGSLADTQY
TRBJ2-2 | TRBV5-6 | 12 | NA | ASSLGPGTGELF
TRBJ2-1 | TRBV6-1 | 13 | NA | ASSNTGQGIHEQF
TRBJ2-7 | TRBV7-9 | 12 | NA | ASSQPGQTTEQY
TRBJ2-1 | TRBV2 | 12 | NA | ASSRTDSYNEQF
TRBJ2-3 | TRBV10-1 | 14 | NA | ASSHGLAGFTDTQY
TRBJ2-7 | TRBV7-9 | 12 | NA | ASSYLTRGDEQY
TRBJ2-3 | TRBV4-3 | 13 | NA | ASSHGLGDTDTQY
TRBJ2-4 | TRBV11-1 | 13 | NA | ASSPGPGPENIQY
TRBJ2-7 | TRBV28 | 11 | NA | ASSPEAGTEQY
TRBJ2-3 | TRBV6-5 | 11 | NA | ASSLDYPDTQY
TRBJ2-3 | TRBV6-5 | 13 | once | ASSYLGGGTDTQY
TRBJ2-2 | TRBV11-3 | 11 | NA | ASSLTNTGELF
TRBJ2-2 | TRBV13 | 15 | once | ASSFWSGGTNTGELF
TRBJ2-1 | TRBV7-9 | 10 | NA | ASSLVSNEQF
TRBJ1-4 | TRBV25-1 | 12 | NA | ASSLGTGAEKLF
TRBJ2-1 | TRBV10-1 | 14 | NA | ASSESVGFSYNEQF
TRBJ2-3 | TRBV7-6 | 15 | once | ASSLWGSGPSTDTQY
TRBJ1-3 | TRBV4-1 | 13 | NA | ASSQERGIGNTIY
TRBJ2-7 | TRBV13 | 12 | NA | ASSLQGSRDEQY
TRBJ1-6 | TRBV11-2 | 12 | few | ASSPNLPSSPLH
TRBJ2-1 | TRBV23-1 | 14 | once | ASSQSFTQNYNEQF
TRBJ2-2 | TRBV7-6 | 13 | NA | ASSLGVRLTGELF
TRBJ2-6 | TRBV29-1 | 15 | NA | SVAGTVVSSGANVLT
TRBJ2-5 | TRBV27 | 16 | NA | ASSLIGRSRGLQETQY
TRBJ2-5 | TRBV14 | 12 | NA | ASSPHGAQETQY
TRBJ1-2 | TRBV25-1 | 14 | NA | ASHPGQGLRIAGYT
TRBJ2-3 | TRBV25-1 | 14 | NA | ASSDFRFGLADTQY
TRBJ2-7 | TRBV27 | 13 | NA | ASTLMAGSGHEQY
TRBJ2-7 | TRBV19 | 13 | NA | ASSARGASSYEQY
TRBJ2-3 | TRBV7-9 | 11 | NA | ASSLDPLDTQY
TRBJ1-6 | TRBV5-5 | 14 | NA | ASSSYRDRGSSPLH
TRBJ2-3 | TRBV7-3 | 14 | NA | ASSMGTGTFTDTQY
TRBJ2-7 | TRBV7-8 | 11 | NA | ASDQGEPYEQY
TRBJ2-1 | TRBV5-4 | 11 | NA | ASSGGQGNEQF
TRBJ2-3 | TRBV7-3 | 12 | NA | ASSLQVGTDTQY
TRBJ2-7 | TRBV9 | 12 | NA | ASSIYDGSYEQY
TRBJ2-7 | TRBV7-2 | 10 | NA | ASSPFGHEQY
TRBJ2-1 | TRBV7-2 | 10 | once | ASSLAIDEQF